This T cell receptor beta chain was retrieved from a study of regulatory T cells in long-lasting Graves disease. On the study more broadly: Duration of antithyroid drug therapy among newly diagnosed Graves' patients was under 3 months.

CDR3-region Arm-PCR and iRepertoire HTBI primers produced the TCR beta libraries. MiXCR, applied by TCRdb to the multiplex PCR reads, yields one record per CDR3 protein. The repertoire holds approximately 440,000 distinct CDR3 sequences, with about a sixth as singletons. Time point reported: newly diagnosed GD, antithyroid drugs for less than 3 months. Extracted PBMC RNA gave rise to the TCR library. Germline V lookup: CDR1 SQVTM, CDR2 ANQGSEA. Between the trimmed V and J ends, which lost 2 bases and 0 bases, there was a span of 7 bases. The CDR3 is made up of 13 amino acids. These data also featured in a second study, about T cells in Graves' hyperthyroidism and ophthalmopathy. According to that study: Graves' hyperthyroidism is called stable when ophthalmopathy does not progress within 18 months.

The gene calls are TRBV29-1 and TRBJ1-1, with D unclear. This TCR was recovered from a man aged 40-49 years with Graves disease. The material sequenced was peripheral blood mononuclear cells (PBMCs), taken at new diagnosis, from a patient treated with antithyroid drugs. The CDR3 loop is CSVERAMNTEAFF. The DNA for the CDR3 is TGCAGCGTTGAAAGGGCAATGAACACTGAAGCTTTCTTT.